A selection of T cell receptor beta chains follows, all from one sample in a study of blood T cell repertoires in COVID-19. The data were produced by immunoSEQ multiplex PCR, yet TCRdb's version contains in-frame clones alone and is incomplete. The sample lists around 270,000 clones; 80% to 85% were seen once. Sequencing was carried out using peripheral blood. These receptors were taken from a woman aged 40 to 50 who had recovered from COVID-19. The CDR3 runs from the conserved cysteine through the conserved F or W. A D gene is named only where the DNA matches it firmly. Clone size is stated in some rows and not others, as once, few, many or a class when expanded.

CDR3 protein	CDR3 DNA	V gene	J gene	D gene	CDR3 length	clone size
CASSDQGIYEQYF	TGTGCCAGCAGTGATCAGGGAATCTACGAGCAGTACTTC	TRBV2	TRBJ2-7	.	13	.
CATSSQAAWEQFF	TGTGCCACCAGCTCCCAAGCCGCCTGGGAGCAGTTCTTC	TRBV15	TRBJ2-1	.	13	.
CASSFKQGGEKLFF	TGTGCCAGCAGCTTTAAACAGGGAGGGGAAAAACTGTTTTTT	TRBV5-6	TRBJ1-4	.	14	.
CASSAGQMGEQFF	TGTGCCAGCAGCGCGGGACAGATGGGTGAGCAGTTCTTC	TRBV12-3/TRBV12-4	TRBJ2-1	.	13	.
CASNNFKGSYGYTF	TGTGCCAGCAACAACTTTAAGGGGTCCTATGGCTACACCTTC	TRBV5-4	TRBJ1-2	.	14	.
CASSEARDSPEAFF	TGCGCCAGCAGTGAAGCCCGAGACAGCCCAGAAGCTTTCTTT	TRBV10-2	TRBJ1-1	.	14	.
CSVAGTRGSPLHF	TGCAGCGTGGCCGGGACCAGGGGATCACCCCTCCACTTT	TRBV29-1	TRBJ1-6	.	13	.
CASSLRLWNTEAFF	TGTGCCAGCAGTTTACGACTATGGAACACTGAAGCTTTCTTT	TRBV28	TRBJ1-1	.	14	.
CASTPGLAGTDTQYF	TGTGCCAGCACCCCCGGACTAGCGGGCACAGATACGCAGTATTTT	TRBV7-9	TRBJ2-3	TRBD2	15	.
CASSYTDTQYF	TGTGCCAGCAGCTACACAGATACGCAGTATTTT	TRBV2	TRBJ2-3	.	11	.
CASSQVKATQETQYF	TGCGCCAGCAGCCAAGTGAAAGCCACCCAAGAGACCCAGTACTTC	TRBV4-1	TRBJ2-5	.	15	.
CASSPGPAEQYF	TGTGCCAGCAGTCCAGGGCCGGCCGAGCAGTACTTC	TRBV28	TRBJ2-7	.	12	.
CASSLGLAGGSSYNEQFF	TGTGCCAGCAGTTTGGGACTAGCGGGGGGATCCTCCTACAATGAGCAGTTCTTC	TRBV28	TRBJ2-1	TRBD2	18	once
CASSLTSNNVEQYF	TGTGCCAGCAGCCTGACTAGCAATAATGTCGAGCAGTACTTC	TRBV9	TRBJ2-7	TRBD2	14	.
CASSLGGRGAFF	TGTGCCAGCAGCTTAGGTGGCAGGGGGGCTTTCTTT	TRBV7-9	TRBJ1-1	TRBD1	12	once
CASSLPAAGGYEQYF	TGTGCCAGCAGTTTACCGGCGGCAGGGGGTTACGAGCAGTACTTC	TRBV28	TRBJ2-7	TRBD1	15	.
CAWSGGAAISGANVLTF	TGTGCCTGGAGTGGTGGGGCGGCAATCTCTGGGGCCAACGTCCTGACTTTC	TRBV30	TRBJ2-6	.	17	.
CASILSSGSSYNEQFF	TGTGCCAGCATCCTCAGTAGCGGGAGCTCCTACAATGAGCAGTTCTTC	TRBV7-9	TRBJ2-1	TRBD2	16	.
CASRQGAIGNTIYF	TGTGCCAGCAGACAGGGGGCTATTGGAAACACCATATATTTT	TRBV27	TRBJ1-3	TRBD1	14	few
CASSLPGTGDNEQFF	TGTGCCAGCAGCTTACCCGGGACAGGGGACAATGAGCAGTTCTTC	TRBV7-6	TRBJ2-1	TRBD1	15	few
CASNAVAGNTIYF	TGTGCCAGCAATGCAGTAGCAGGAAACACCATATATTTT	TRBV7-9	TRBJ1-3	.	13	.
CASSPGTGGYNEQFF	TGTGCCAGTAGTCCAGGGACAGGGGGGTACAATGAGCAGTTCTTC	TRBV19	TRBJ2-1	TRBD1	15	.
CAGQRNNSPLHF	TGTGCCGGACAGAGGAACAATTCACCCCTCCACTTT	TRBV6-6	TRBJ1-6	.	12	once
CASSPGGGPGEKLFF	TGTGCCAGCAGCCCTGGGGGGGGACCCGGTGAAAAACTGTTTTTT	TRBV28	TRBJ1-4	.	15	few
CASSTLWGSGVISGANVLTF	TGCGCCAGCAGCACCCTCTGGGGGTCGGGAGTTATTTCTGGGGCCAACGTCCTGACTTTC	TRBV5-1	TRBJ2-6	.	20	.
CASSFAGTGITYEQYF	TGCGCCAGCAGCTTTGCCGGGACAGGGATTACCTACGAGCAGTACTTC	TRBV5-1	TRBJ2-7	TRBD1	16	.
CASSEEGRDTGELFF	TGCGCCAGCAGTGAGGAGGGTAGGGACACCGGGGAGCTGTTTTTT	TRBV10-1	TRBJ2-2	.	15	.
CASSMRGTGELEAFF	TGTGCCAGCAGCATGCGCGGGACAGGGGAATTAGAAGCTTTCTTT	TRBV7-9	TRBJ1-1	TRBD1	15	.
CSAGTDGYTF	TGCAGCGCCGGGACAGATGGCTACACCTTC	TRBV29-1	TRBJ1-2	TRBD1	10	.
CASSLFPRTSMLHEQFF	TGCGCCAGCAGCTTGTTTCCCCGGACTAGTATGTTGCATGAGCAGTTCTTC	TRBV5-1	TRBJ2-1	TRBD2	17	.
CASSPAGGQGWDTQYF	TGTGCCAGCAGTCCTGCGGGGGGACAGGGGTGGGATACGCAGTATTTT	TRBV28	TRBJ2-3	TRBD1	16	.
CASSKVRTGVDTGELFF	TGTGCCAGCAGCAAAGTTCGGACAGGGGTAGACACCGGGGAGCTGTTTTTT	TRBV7-9	TRBJ2-2	TRBD1	17	.
CASSYPRGSYGYTF	TGTGCCAGTAGCTACCCCCGAGGGTCCTATGGCTACACCTTC	TRBV19	TRBJ1-2	.	14	.
CAWSVQGTWAPYGYTF	TGTGCCTGGAGTGTACAGGGAACTTGGGCACCTTATGGCTACACCTTC	TRBV30	TRBJ1-2	.	16	.
CASSQSVGQEETQYF	TGTGCCAGCAGCCAATCAGTGGGACAGGAGGAGACCCAGTACTTC	TRBV3-1/TRBV3-2	TRBJ2-5	TRBD1	15	.
CAWSGQRGAPYEQYF	TGTGCCTGGAGCGGGCAGCGGGGGGCCCCCTACGAGCAGTACTTC	TRBV30	TRBJ2-7	TRBD2	15	.
CASSLDRQSEAFF	TGTGCCAGCAGCTTGGATCGACAGAGTGAAGCTTTCTTT	TRBV5-4	TRBJ1-1	.	13	.
CASSLSGRGDTQYF	TGTGCCAGCAGCCTTTCGGGCAGGGGGGATACGCAGTATTTT	TRBV4-2	TRBJ2-3	TRBD1	14	.
CSVVTKTYEQYF	TGCAGCGTTGTAACAAAAACCTACGAGCAGTACTTC	TRBV29-1	TRBJ2-7	.	12	.
CASSPSSGTANYEQYF	TGTGCCAGCAGTCCCTCCTCCGGGACAGCGAACTACGAGCAGTACTTC	TRBV28	TRBJ2-7	TRBD1	16	.
CASSLNPGPVLGYTF	TGTGCCAGCAGTTTAAACCCCGGTCCCGTTTTAGGCTACACCTTC	TRBV27	TRBJ1-2	.	15	.
CASSEGRGGETQYF	TGTGCCAGCAGTGAGGGCAGGGGCGGGGAGACCCAGTACTTC	TRBV2	TRBJ2-5	.	14	.
CASSLDRERGEYNEQFF	TGTGCCAGCAGCTTAGATCGGGAGCGGGGGGAGTACAATGAGCAGTTCTTC	TRBV11-2	TRBJ2-1	TRBD2	17	.
CASSYRTEAFF	TGTGCCAGCAGTTATCGCACTGAAGCTTTCTTT	TRBV28	TRBJ1-1	.	11	.
CASSQQPGLSSGANVLTF	TGCGCCAGCAGCCAACAGCCGGGACTGAGCTCTGGGGCCAACGTCCTGACTTTC	TRBV4-1	TRBJ2-6	.	18	.
CSVWDRASGNTIYF	TGCAGCGTATGGGACAGGGCTTCTGGAAACACCATATATTTT	TRBV29-1	TRBJ1-3	TRBD1	14	.
CASSLAQTGASNEQFF	TGTGCCAGCAGCTTAGCGCAGACAGGGGCCTCCAATGAGCAGTTCTTC	TRBV7-9	TRBJ2-1	TRBD1	16	.
CASNEVKGDNNEQFF	TGCGCCAGCAACGAGGTCAAGGGGGATAACAATGAGCAGTTCTTC	TRBV5-1	TRBJ2-1	.	15	few
CASSESGTGEFLFWGYTF	TGTGCCAGCAGTGAATCCGGGACAGGAGAATTTCTATTCTGGGGCTACACCTTC	TRBV6-4	TRBJ1-2	TRBD1	18	.
CASSTYSGANVLTF	TGTGCCAGCAGCACCTACTCTGGGGCCAACGTCCTGACTTTC	TRBV7-9	TRBJ2-6	.	14	.
CASSRLAGGHYEQYF	TGTGCCAGCAGCCGACTAGCGGGGGGTCACTACGAGCAGTACTTC	TRBV6-1	TRBJ2-7	TRBD2	15	.
CASSEYNWGGANEQFF	TGTGCCAGCAGTGAATATAATTGGGGAGGCGCGAATGAGCAGTTCTTC	TRBV25-1	TRBJ2-1	.	16	once